The clone carrying this T cell receptor (beta chain) has just a few counts. Its antigen remains unknown. The data derive from a study of blood T cells in healthy people across ages. CDR1 SNHLY and CDR2 FYNNEI come from the germline V gene. This CDR3 has 14 residues. The V segment lost 5 bases and the J segment 1 base; nucleotides outside the gene matches: 4. For the second PCR, which ran for about 7 to 12 cycles, a sample-barcoded 5' primer and a J-beta primer mix were used. TCRdb reprocessed the 5' RACE reads with MiXCR, giving one entry per CDR3 protein. The profile shows about a million distinct CDR3 sequences, more than 30% of them singletons. Study-wide points: Donor CMV status, an unknown factor, possibly confounded changes in expanded clonotypes. Age showed a roughly linear inverse relationship with TCR beta diversity per million T cells. Calculation of diversity from one million T cells yielded estimates considered to be underestimates. PBMCs that were unsorted prevented a conclusive naive versus antigen-experienced comparison.

The V call is TRBV2, the J call TRBJ2-5; the match to TRBD2 covers 7 bases. The sequence came from a young man in good health. The material sequenced was blood. CDR3 in amino acids: CASSMGTTQETQYF. CDR3 coding DNA: TGTGCCAGCAGTATGGGGACTACCCAAGAGACCCAGTACTTC.